This TCR beta chain is drawn from a study of cytomegalovirus exposure and HLA in healthy donors. Study results and limitations: Published work reported that the classifier diagnosed cytomegalovirus status with high specificity and sensitivity. In vitro assays verified that three CMV-associated chains recognized CMV antigens specifically. Among TCR beta chains, those listed as cytomegalovirus-associated numbered about 160. The tendency of first-cohort TCR clusters to co-occur in the 120 or so validation repertoires emerged from a later analysis.

Assay used: immunoSEQ multiplex PCR; TCRdb lists only in-frame clones, some missing. The table has tens of thousands of clones, 90% to 97% seen once. Germline assignment: CDR1 SEHNR and CDR2 FQNEAQ (reference sequence). V lost 6 bases, J lost 3 bases, and 10 bases stayed unmatched. The CDR3 consists of 15 residues. For this clone: Its cognate antigen is unknown.

The rearrangement joins TRBV7-9 to TRBJ2-5, with TRBD2 matching 7 bases. The origin of this receptor is a woman aged 18-29 years in good health and CMV-seronegative. The sequencing input was PBMCs. CDR3 amino acids: CASRGRGGTEETQYF. Here the CDR3 DNA reads TGTGCCAGCAGGGGTAGGGGAGGGACCGAAGAGACCCAGTACTTC.